The 12 T cell receptor beta chains below were found in one sample sequenced in a study of beta chain features in type 1 diabetes. Study outcomes and limitations: Within each of all four CD4+ subsets, Type 1 diabetes patients had TCRB CDR3s that were moderately but significantly shorter.

Reverse transcribing all isolated RNA meant expressed TCRB transcripts were sequenced. Some clones are missing from TCRdb's copy, which holds only in-frame ones; the method was immunoSEQ multiplex PCR. Of 40,000 to 45,000 clones listed, approximately 70% were seen once; the top ten hold about 2%. Their target antigens are unknown. Sequenced sample: Tregs from blood. The receptors derive from a woman in her late teens or twenties with type 1 diabetes.

V and J are TRBV7-2 and TRBJ2-1, with 7 bases aligning to TRBD2. Unmatched junction bases numbered 6, after V lost 6 bases and J lost 1 base. CDR1 is SGHTA and CDR2 is FQGNSA in the germline V gene. The CDR3 consists of 15 residues. The CDR3 loop is CASRPAGSSYNEQFF. For the CDR3, the DNA is TGTGCCAGCAGGCCAGCGGGATCGTCCTACAATGAGCAGTTCTTC.

The chain recombines TRBV5-8 with TRBJ2-7, with TRBD1 matching over 9 bases. Germline V gene sequence: CDR1 SGHTS, CDR2 YDEGEE. There are 13 residues in the CDR3. The J segment lost 3 bases and the V segment lost 3 bases, leaving 1 base of the junction unmatched. In DNA form, the CDR3 reads TGTGCCAGCAGCTCGGGACAGGGCTACGAGCAGTACTTC. Protein sequence: CASSSGQGYEQYF.

This clone was counted only a few times. The V call is TRBV18, the J call TRBJ1-2, with TRBD1 matching 7 bases. V lost 4 bases to trimming and J lost 3 bases; unmatched junction nucleotides: 8. The CDR3 covers 15 residues. Germline V gene lookup returns CDR1 KGHSH and CDR2 LQKENI. CDR3 protein: CASSQGTGAYYGYTF. Here the CDR3 DNA reads TGTGCCAGCTCACAGGGAACAGGGGCCTACTATGGCTACACCTTC.

In this sample, this clone turned up a few times. The J gene is TRBJ2-1, the V gene TRBV7-2; 10 nucleotides agree with TRBD2. Germline-derived CDR1 and CDR2 are SGHTA and FQGNSA. The junction had 10 bases not matched to a gene; V was cut back by 7 bases and J by 7 bases. CDR3 length: 15 residues. For the CDR3, the DNA is TGTGCCAGCACCCTCGCTAGCGGGAGTAGGAATGAGCAGTTCTTC. Its protein is CASTLASGSRNEQFF.

In this sample, this clone turned up a few times. V and J are TRBV7-6 and TRBJ2-5, with D tentatively TRBD2 (6 bases). Germline CDR1 SGHVS, CDR2 FNYEAQ. This CDR3 region has 15 residues. Trimming left V 5 bases short and J 1 base short, with 14 bases between. CDR3 nucleotide sequence: TGTGCCAGCAGCCCGAAGGGACTCGTCCAAGAGACCCAGTACTTC. This translates into CASSPKGLVQETQYF.

V and J are TRBV7-2 and TRBJ1-4, with D uncertain. The V end lost 5 bases, the J end lost 10 bases, and 11 bases lay between the germline ends. Germline CDR1 reads SGHTA; CDR2 reads FQGNSA. The CDR3 sequence is 12 residues long. CDR3: CASSPSARKLFF. The CDR3 DNA is TGTGCCAGCAGCCCCAGTGCCCGAAAACTGTTTTTT.

The chain recombines TRBV28 with TRBJ2-7, with 8 bases fitting TRBD1. Trimming took 6 bases from V and 5 from J; bases not matched to a gene: 6. CDR1 and CDR2 (germline): MDHEN, SYDVKM. CDR3 length: 13 amino acids. The CDR3 region is CASRRTGSHEQYF. Written as DNA, the CDR3 is TGTGCCAGCAGGAGGACAGGGAGTCACGAGCAGTACTTC.

V and J are TRBV6-5 and TRBJ1-1, with a weak D call TRBD1 (5 bases). The germline gives CDR1 MNHEY, CDR2 SVGAGI. V lost 2 bases and J 2 bases, leaving 9 bases between the germline ends. The CDR3 extends over 14 amino acids. The CDR3 sequence: CASSYGTGNTEAFF. The CDR3 DNA reads as TGTGCCAGCAGTTACGGAACAGGAAACACTGAAGCTTTCTTT.

This clone has only a few counts. V gene TRBV19 combines with J gene TRBJ2-2, with a weak D call TRBD2 (7 bases). V was trimmed by 7 bases and J by 6 bases, leaving 15 bases between them. In germline, CDR1 is LNHDA, CDR2 SQIVND (reference sequence). The CDR3 has 14 residues. CDR3: CASTTGRASGELFF. The CDR3 DNA sequence: TGTGCCAGTACCACAGGGAGGGCCTCCGGGGAGCTGTTTTTT.

The chain uses TRBV4-3 and TRBJ2-7; D is possibly TRBD1 (5 bases). The CDR3 spans 13 residues. CDR1 and CDR2 from the germline V gene are LGHNA and YSLEER. The V gene lost 1 base and the J gene lost 2 bases, with 6 bases spanning the gap. The CDR3 nucleotides read TGCGCCAGCAGCCAAGGACAGCCCTACGAGCAGTACTTC. Its protein product is CASSQGQPYEQYF.

The V call is TRBV4-2, the J call TRBJ1-1, with D perhaps matching TRBD1 (6 bases). There are 15 residues in the CDR3. The germline gives CDR1 LGHNA, CDR2 YNFKEQ. V was cut by 5 bases and J by 0 bases, with 13 bases left in between. The CDR3 region is CASSYSGAVNTEAFF. The DNA for the CDR3 is TGTGCCAGCAGCTACTCAGGGGCTGTGAACACTGAAGCTTTCTTT.

The chain employs TRBV7-2 and TRBJ2-3; TRBD2 might be the D (6 bases). The CDR3 sequence is 15 residues long. The V gene lost 5 bases and the J gene lost 4 bases, with 16 bases spanning the gap. The germline CDR1 and CDR2 sequences are SGHTA and FQGNSA. Here the CDR3 reads CASSPSGLLADTQYF. The CDR3 DNA reads TGTGCCAGCAGCCCGAGCGGGTTGCTCGCAGATACGCAGTATTTT. The variable domain in full, with the rest retrieved from reference TRBV7-2 and TRBJ2-3, is GAGVSQSPSNKVTEKGKDVELRCDPISGHTALYWYRQSLGQGLEFLIYFQGNSAPDKSGLPSDRFSAERTGGSVSTLTIQRTQQEDSAVYLCASSPSGLLADTQYFGPGTRLTVL.